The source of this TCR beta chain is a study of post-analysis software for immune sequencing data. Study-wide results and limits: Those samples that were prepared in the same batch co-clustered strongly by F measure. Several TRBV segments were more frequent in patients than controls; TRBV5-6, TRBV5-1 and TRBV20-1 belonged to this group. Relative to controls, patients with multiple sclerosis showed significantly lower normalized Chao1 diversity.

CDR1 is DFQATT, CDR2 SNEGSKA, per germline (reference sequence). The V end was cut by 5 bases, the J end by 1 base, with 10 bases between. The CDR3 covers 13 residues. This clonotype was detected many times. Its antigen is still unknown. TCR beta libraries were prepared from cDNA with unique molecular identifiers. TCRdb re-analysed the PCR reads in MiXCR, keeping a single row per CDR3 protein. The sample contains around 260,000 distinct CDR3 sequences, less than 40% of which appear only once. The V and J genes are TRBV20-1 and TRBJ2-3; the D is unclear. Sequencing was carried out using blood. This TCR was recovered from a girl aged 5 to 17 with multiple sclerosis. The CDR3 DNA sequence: TGCAGTGCTCAAACCGGTGGCACAGATACGCAGTATTTT. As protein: CSAQTGGTDTQYF.